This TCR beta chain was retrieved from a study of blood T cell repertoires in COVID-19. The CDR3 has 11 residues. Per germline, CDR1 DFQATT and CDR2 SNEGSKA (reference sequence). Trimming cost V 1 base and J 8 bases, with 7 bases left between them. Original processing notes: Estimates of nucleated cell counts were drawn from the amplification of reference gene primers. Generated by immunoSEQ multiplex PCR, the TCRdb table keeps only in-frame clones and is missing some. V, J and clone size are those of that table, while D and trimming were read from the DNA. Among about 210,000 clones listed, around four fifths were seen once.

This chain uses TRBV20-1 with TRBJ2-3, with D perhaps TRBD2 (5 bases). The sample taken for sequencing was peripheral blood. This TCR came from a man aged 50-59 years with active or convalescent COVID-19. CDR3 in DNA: TGCAGTGCTAGAGTCGGAGGTACGCAGTATTTT. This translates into CSARVGGTQYF.